This T cell receptor beta chain was recorded in a study of molecular identifiers for immune sequencing clone quantification (dated by TCRdb to the late 2010s). As for the study more broadly: In a replicate experiment, RNA from 20,000 or 100,000 naive CD8 T cells was split into five aliquots, four of which were sequenced. The study was a methods study using CD8 T cells to benchmark molecular-identifier clustering-based TCR repertoire sequencing (MIDCIRS) and TCR RNA copy counting. Overall results and qualifications from the work: Identical TCR molecules sharing a barcode could cause highly expanded clone sizes to be underestimated. Spiked-in Jurkat TCR RNA equivalent to a single cell was reported to be detectable even among 850,000 to 1,000,000 naive CD8 T cells. In CMV-specific effector cells, clones with more than 20 RNA copies accounted for over 97% of molecules, whereas in naive cells such clones accounted for under 1%. Without barcode sub-clustering, chimeric consensus sequences inflated TCR diversity; chimeras reached as high as 47%. Modeling gave about three recovered TCR RNA copies per cell versus about 10 by digital PCR, implying around 31% capture efficiency. Naive libraries contained spiked-in Jurkat TCR RNA (more than nine copies' worth), which is not part of the donor repertoire.

From the cysteine up to the phenylalanine, the CDR3 has a length of 15 residues. The retained sequence is limited to the CDR3, 45 bases, with the frame set at the first base. The germline V gene specifies MNHEY as CDR1 and SVGAGI as CDR2. Deletion took 2 bases off V and 1 base off J, with a span of 8 bases between the germline ends. Library prep was done by PCR. These reads were obtained on a NextSeq 500. Bulk TCR libraries were generated as previously described, with the TCR primers listed in Table S5 used. Total RNA was purified with the Qiagen AllPrep DNA/RNA kit. Reads from multiple sequencing runs of the same library were pooled before analysis. On the authors' methods: Only reads with exact TCR constant sequence were kept, trimmed to 150 nt, and grouped by their 12-nt molecular barcodes. Within each barcode group, reads were sub-clustered at a 15% Levenshtein threshold, and quality-weighted consensus sequences were built per RNA molecule. Non-functional sequences were filtered out, along with any lower-count sequence sitting one edit away from another sequence. Barcode sub-clusters with fewer than 20% of the maximum read count were removed, based on fitting two negative binomial distributions. TCRdb reprocessing: public reads trimmed at Q25 with fastp, clones called with MiXCR, in-frame beta chains kept. Rows with one shared CDR3 protein collapse into an entry with the most common genes and DNA. The V and J calls follow TCRdb's processing rather than the paper's. Counted in this sample were more than 450,000 distinct CDR3 sequences; about 26% of them appeared once. The ten largest clones represent roughly 0.77% of the sample.

Libraries of naive CD8 T cells were built from anywhere between about 17,000 and 1,000,000 sorted cells, with 10%, 30% or 50% of the purified RNA used. Naive CD8 T cells were FACS-sorted as CD8+CD4-CCR7+CD45RA+ on a BD FACSAria II into RLT Plus buffer. To test detection sensitivity, Jurkat RNA equal to around 10 TCR copies was added to samples of roughly 17,000-1,100,000 naive CD8 T cells. Enrichment of CD8 T cells was performed with RosetteSep CD8+ T Cell Enrichment Cocktail and Ficoll-Paque, after which ACK red cell lysis was carried out. This clonotype was observed at least ten times. There is no known antigen for this receptor. No qualities accompany the bases; no much larger clone lies one base away.

The sequence was obtained from a human donor in good health. Some libraries in this study had Jurkat cell RNA spiked in. Material: naive CD8+ T cells from blood, with Jurkat cell RNA spiked in. This sample's cell subset or site label indicates: FACS-sorted CD8+CD4-CCR7+CD45RA+ naive T cells. The chain joins TRBV6-5 to TRBJ1-4; the D gene assignment is ambiguous. The nucleotide sequence reads TGTGCCAGCAGTTACGAGGGTAGAACTAATGAAAAACTGTTTTTT. This gives the protein CASSYEGRTNEKLFF.